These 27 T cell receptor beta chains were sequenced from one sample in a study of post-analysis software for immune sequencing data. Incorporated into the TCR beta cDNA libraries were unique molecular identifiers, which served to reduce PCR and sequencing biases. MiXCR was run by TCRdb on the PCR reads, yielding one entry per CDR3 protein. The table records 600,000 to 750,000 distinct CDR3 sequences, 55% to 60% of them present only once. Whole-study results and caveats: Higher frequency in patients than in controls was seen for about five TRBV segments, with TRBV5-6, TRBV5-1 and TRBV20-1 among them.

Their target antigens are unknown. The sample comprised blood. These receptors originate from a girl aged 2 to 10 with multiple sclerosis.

CDR3: CASSSLVLGIRADTQYF. CDR3 DNA sequence: TGTGCCAGCAGCTCCTTGGTTTTGGGTATCCGGGCAGATACGCAGTATTTT. The rearrangement joins TRBV7-9 to TRBJ2-3, with D unresolved. V lost 4 bases and J lost 4, with 21 bases in between. The CDR3 length is 17 residues. The germline CDR1 and CDR2 sequences are SEHNR and FQNEAQ (reference sequence).

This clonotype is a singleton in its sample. CDR3 DNA sequence: TGCAGCGTTGGCGACAGGGGAGTCGACACTGAAGCTTTCTTT. Translating gives CSVGDRGVDTEAFF. The rearrangement joins TRBV29-1 to TRBJ1-1; TRBD1 matches at 8 bases. V was clipped by 4 bases and J by 3 bases; unmatched bases: 7. CDR3 size: 14 residues. Germline lookup yields CDR1 SQVTM and CDR2 ANQGSEA.

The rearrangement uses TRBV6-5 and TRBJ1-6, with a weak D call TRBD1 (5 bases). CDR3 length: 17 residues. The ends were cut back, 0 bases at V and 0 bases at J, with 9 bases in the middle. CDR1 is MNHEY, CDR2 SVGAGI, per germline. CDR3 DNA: TGTGCCAGCAGTTACTCGCTGAGGGGCTCCTATAATTCACCCCTCCACTTT. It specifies CASSYSLRGSYNSPLHF.

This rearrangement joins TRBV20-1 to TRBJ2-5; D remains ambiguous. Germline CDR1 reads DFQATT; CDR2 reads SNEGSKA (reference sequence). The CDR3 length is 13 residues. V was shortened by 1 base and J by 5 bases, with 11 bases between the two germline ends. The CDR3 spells CSARAGSSETQYF. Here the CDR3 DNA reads TGCAGTGCTAGAGCGGGTAGTTCGGAGACCCAGTACTTC.

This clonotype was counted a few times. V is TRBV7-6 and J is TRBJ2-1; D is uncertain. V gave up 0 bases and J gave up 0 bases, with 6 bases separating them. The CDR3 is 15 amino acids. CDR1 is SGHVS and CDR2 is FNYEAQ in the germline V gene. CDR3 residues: CASSLAAPSYNEQFF. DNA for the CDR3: TGTGCCAGCAGCTTAGCCGCGCCCTCCTACAATGAGCAGTTCTTC.

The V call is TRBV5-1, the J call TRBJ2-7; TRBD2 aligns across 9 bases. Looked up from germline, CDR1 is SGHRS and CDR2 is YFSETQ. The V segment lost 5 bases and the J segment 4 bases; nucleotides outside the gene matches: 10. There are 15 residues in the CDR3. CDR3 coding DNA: TGCGCCAGCAGTGGAGACGGGACTAGCTTGTACGAGCAGTACTTC. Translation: CASSGDGTSLYEQYF.

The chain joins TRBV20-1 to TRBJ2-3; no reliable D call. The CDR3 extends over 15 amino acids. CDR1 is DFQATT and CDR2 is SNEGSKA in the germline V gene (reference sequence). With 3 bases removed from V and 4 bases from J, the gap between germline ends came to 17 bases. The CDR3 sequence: CSASRTLSRADTQYF. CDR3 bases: TGCAGTGCTAGCCGTACCCTGAGCCGCGCAGATACGCAGTATTTT.

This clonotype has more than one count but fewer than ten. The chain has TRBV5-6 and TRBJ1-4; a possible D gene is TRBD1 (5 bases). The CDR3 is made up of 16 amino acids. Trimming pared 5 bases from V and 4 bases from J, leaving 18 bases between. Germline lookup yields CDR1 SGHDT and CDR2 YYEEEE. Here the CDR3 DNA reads TGTGCCAGCAGGGGCGACCGGGGCGGAATTAATGAAAAACTGTTTTTT. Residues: CASRGDRGGINEKLFF.

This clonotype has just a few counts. CDR3 sequence reads: CASSVGSSPLHF. DNA of the CDR3: TGTGCCAGCAGCGTTGGCTCCTCACCCCTCCACTTT. The V and J genes are TRBV9 and TRBJ1-6; D is undetermined. The germline V and J ends were trimmed by 2 bases and 10 bases, with 7 bases remaining between them. CDR3 size: 12 residues. Germline V gene sequence: CDR1 SGDLS, CDR2 YYNGEE.

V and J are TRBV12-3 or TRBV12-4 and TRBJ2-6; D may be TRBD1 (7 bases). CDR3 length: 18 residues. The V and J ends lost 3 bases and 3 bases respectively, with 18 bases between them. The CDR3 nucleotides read TGTGCCAGCAGTTTTTCGGGGGACAGCTTTCATGGGGCCAACGTCCTGACTTTC. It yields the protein CASSFSGDSFHGANVLTF.

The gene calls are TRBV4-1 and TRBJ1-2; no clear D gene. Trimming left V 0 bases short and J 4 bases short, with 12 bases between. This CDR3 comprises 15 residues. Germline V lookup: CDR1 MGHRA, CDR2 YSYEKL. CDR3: CASSQESAAIYGYTF. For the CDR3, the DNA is TGCGCCAGCAGCCAAGAATCAGCAGCGATCTATGGCTACACCTTC.

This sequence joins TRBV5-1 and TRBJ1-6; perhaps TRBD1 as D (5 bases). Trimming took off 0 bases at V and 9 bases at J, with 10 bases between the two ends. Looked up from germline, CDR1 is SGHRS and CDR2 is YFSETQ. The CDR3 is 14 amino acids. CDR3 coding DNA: TGCGCCAGCAGCTTGGGTCAGCAGGGTTCACCCCTCCACTTT. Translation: CASSLGQQGSPLHF. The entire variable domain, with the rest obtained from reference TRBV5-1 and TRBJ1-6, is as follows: KAGVTQTPRYLIKTRGQQVTLSCSPISGHRSVSWYQQTPGQGLQFLFEYFSETQRNKGNFPGRFSGRQFSNSRSEMNVSTLELGDSALYLCASSLGQQGSPLHFGNGTRLTVT.

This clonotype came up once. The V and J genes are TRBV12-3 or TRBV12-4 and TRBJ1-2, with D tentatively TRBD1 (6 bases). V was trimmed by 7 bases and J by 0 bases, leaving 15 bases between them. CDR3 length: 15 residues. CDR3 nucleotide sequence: TGTGCCAGCACCACTCAGGGGTTTACTAACTATGGCTACACCTTC. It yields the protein CASTTQGFTNYGYTF.

CDR3: CASSLAGQGADGYTF. CDR3 DNA sequence: TGTGCCAGCAGCTTAGCCGGACAGGGGGCGGATGGCTACACCTTC. The chain links TRBV7-9 to TRBJ1-2; 11 nucleotides line up with TRBD1. CDR1 is SEHNR and CDR2 is FQNEAQ in the germline V gene (reference sequence). The CDR3 loop spans 15 amino acids. Trimming cost V 0 bases and J 6 bases; bases outside gene matches: 3.

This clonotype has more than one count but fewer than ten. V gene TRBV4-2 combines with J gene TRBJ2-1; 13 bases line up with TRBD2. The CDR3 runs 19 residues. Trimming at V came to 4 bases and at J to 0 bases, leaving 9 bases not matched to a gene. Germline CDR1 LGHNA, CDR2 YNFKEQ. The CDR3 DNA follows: TGTGCCAGCAGCCCGCTCGGACTAGCGGGAGTCAGCTCCTACAATGAGCAGTTCTTC. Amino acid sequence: CASSPLGLAGVSSYNEQFF.

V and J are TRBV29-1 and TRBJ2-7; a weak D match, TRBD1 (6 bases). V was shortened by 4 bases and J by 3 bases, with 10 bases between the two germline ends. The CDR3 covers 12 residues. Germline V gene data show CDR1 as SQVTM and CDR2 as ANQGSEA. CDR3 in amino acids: CSVGTENYEQYF. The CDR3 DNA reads TGCAGCGTTGGGACAGAGAACTACGAGCAGTACTTC.

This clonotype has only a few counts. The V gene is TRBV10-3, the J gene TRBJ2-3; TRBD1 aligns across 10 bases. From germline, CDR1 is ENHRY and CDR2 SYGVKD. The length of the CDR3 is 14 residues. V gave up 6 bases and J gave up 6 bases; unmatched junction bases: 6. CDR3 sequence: CAISPGQGEDTQYF. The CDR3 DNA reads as TGTGCCATCAGCCCCGGACAGGGGGAGGATACGCAGTATTTT.

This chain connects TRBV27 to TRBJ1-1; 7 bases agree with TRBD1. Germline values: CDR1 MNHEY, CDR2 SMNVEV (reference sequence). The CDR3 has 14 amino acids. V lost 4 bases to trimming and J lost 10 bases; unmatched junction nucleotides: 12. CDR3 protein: CASSSNPGQWRAFF. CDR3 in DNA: TGTGCCAGCAGTTCAAATCCGGGACAGTGGCGAGCTTTCTTT.

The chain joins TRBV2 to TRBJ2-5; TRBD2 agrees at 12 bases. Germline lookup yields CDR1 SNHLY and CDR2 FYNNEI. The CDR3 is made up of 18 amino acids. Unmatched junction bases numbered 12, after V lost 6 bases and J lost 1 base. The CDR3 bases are TGTGCCAGCAGGCATAACCGACTAGCGGGGGAAACCCAAGAGACCCAGTACTTC. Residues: CASRHNRLAGETQETQYF.

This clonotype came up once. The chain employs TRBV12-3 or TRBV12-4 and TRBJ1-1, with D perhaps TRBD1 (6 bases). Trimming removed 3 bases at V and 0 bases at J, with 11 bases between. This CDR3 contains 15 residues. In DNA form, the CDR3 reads TGTGCCAGCAGTTTTCACCAGGGGATGAACACTGAAGCTTTCTTT. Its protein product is CASSFHQGMNTEAFF.

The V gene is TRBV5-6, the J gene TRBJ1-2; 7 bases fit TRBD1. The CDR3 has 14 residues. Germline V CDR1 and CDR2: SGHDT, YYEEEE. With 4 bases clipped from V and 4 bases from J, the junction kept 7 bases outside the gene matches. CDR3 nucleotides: TGTGCCAGCAGCCCCGGACAGGAGGTCTATGGCTACACCTTC. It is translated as CASSPGQEVYGYTF.

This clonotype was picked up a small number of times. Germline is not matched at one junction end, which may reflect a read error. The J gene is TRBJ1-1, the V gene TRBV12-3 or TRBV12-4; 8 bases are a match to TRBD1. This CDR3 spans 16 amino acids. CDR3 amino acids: CAGSSRQGSMNTEAFF. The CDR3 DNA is TGTGCCGGCAGTTCGAGACAGGGGTCTATGAACACTGAAGCTTTCTTT.

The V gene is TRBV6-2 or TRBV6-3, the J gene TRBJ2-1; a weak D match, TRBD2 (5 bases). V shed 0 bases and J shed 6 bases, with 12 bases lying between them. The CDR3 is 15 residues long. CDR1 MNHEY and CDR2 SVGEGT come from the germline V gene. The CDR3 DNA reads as TGTGCCAGCAGTTACTCGTCCCCCAGCGGCAATGAGCAGTTCTTC. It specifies CASSYSSPSGNEQFF.

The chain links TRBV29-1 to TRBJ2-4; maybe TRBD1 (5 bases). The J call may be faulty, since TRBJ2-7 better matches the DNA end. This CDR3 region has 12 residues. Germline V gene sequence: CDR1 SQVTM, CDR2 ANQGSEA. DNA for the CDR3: TGCAGCGTGAGACGACAGCACTACGAGCAGTACTTC. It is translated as CSVRRQHYEQYF.

CDR3 DNA sequence: TGTGCCAGCAGTGAATGGAGGGGTACCTACAATGAGCAGTTCTTC. This sequence encodes CASSEWRGTYNEQFF. The chain is built from TRBV2 and TRBJ2-1; TRBD2 might be the D (6 bases). This CDR3 contains 15 residues. Germline V CDR1 and CDR2: SNHLY, FYNNEI. V was shortened by 2 bases and J by 2 bases, with 10 bases between the two germline ends.

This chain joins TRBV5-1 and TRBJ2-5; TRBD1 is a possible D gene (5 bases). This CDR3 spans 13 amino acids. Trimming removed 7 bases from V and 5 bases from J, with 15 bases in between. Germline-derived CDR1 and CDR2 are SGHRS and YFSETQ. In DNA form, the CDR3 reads TGCGCCAGCGTCAGGGTTTTCGGGGAGACCCAGTACTTC. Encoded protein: CASVRVFGETQYF.

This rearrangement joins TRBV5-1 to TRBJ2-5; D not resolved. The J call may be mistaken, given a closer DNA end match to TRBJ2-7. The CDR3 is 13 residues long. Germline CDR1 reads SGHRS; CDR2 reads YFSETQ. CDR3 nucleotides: TGCGCCAGCAGCTTGGTAGGTATCTCCGAGCAGTACTTC. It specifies CASSLVGISEQYF.